This T cell receptor beta chain was sequenced for a study of T cells in Graves' hyperthyroidism and ophthalmopathy. Study context: Prior to any treatment, at the point of initial diagnosis, peripheral blood was collected.

Amplified TCR beta CDR3 regions derived from RNA transcripts. HTBI primers drove first-round RT-PCR of the TCR CDR3. TCRdb fed the multiplex PCR reads into MiXCR, producing one record per CDR3 protein. The sample gives approximately 400,000 distinct CDR3 sequences, about 18% of which show up once; over 35% is in the top ten. This clonotype was seen once. The antigen is not known. Notes on the study in general: Classification by a 13 V-J model distinguished ophthalmopathy from stable hyperthyroidism. Clonotypes that were expanded in thyroid above 0.001 mostly appeared in blood too.

The ends were cut back, 5 bases at V and 1 base at J, with 14 bases in the middle. This CDR3 comprises 15 residues. Per germline, CDR1 LGHDT and CDR2 YNNKEL (reference sequence). More than 8 ml fresh peripheral blood yielded the PBMCs. Sequencing was performed on blood. The rearrangement links TRBV3-1 to TRBJ1-1; D uncertain. This TCR derives from a man aged 18 to 30 with Graves' ophthalmopathy. This chain's CDR3 is CASSEGRLRNTEAFF. The CDR3 DNA reads TGTGCCAGCAGCGAAGGGCGCCTAAGGAACACTGAAGCTTTCTTT.